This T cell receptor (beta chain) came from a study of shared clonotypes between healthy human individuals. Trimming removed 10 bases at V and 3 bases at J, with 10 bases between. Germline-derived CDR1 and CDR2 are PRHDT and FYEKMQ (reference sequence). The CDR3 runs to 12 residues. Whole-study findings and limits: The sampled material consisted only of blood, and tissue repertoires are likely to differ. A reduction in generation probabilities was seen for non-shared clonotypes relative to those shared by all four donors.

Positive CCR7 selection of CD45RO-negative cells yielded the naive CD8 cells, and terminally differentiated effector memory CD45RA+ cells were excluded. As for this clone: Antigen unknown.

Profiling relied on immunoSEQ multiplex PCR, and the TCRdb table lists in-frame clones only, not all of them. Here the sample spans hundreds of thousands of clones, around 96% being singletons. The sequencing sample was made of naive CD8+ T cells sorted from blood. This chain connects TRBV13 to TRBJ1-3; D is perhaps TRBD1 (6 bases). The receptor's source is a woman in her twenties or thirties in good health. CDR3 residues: CATTGNGNTIYF. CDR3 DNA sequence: TGTGCCACAACAGGGAATGGAAACACCATATATTTT.